This T cell receptor beta chain was captured in a study of cytomegalovirus exposure and HLA in healthy donors. CDR1 is KGHSH, CDR2 LQKENI, per germline. This CDR3 contains 15 residues. V was shortened by 3 bases and J by 7 bases, with 16 bases between the two germline ends. Researchers ran the PCR with 60 Vbeta and 13 Jbeta primers. Clones were sequenced by immunoSEQ multiplex PCR, and TCRdb holds only the in-frame ones, with some missing. Of about 93,000 clones in the sample, about two thirds were seen once. The origin of this receptor is a boy aged 10-17 years in good health and CMV-seropositive. The sequenced sample consisted of PBMCs. The V call is TRBV18, the J call TRBJ1-5; weak D call: TRBD1 (5 bases). Here the CDR3 DNA reads TGTGCCAGCTCACCCCGGGACTCTAACGGCCAGCCCCAGCATTTT. It yields the protein CASSPRDSNGQPQHF.